Below, one T cell receptor beta chain is given with its context. This clonotype has more than one count but fewer than ten. Its antigen is still unknown. The record has no base qualities; no much larger clone is one base away. The data derive from a study of regulatory T cells in long-lasting Graves disease (dated by TCRdb to about 2021). For context, the study as a whole: To count as having persistent Graves' disease, a patient had to have received antithyroid drug treatment for over 5 years with TSH receptor autoantibodies remaining persistently positive. Patients with persistent Graves' disease were compared with patients with newly diagnosed Graves' disease using TCR sequencing and RNA sequencing of peripheral blood. The study was conducted in China and was registered as a clinical trial. A total of approximately 35 samples underwent TCR sequencing: some 13 from persistent and roughly 20 from newly diagnosed Graves' disease patients. Antithyroid drugs had been taken for 8.5 to 11 years on average by persistent Graves' disease patients in the clinical cohort. What the study reported, not specific to this receptor: Compared with newly diagnosed patients, patients with persistent Graves' disease had lower TCR Shannon entropy and fewer highly expanded clones, which suggests clonal expansion. TRBV28, TRBJ1-2 and TRBJ2-5 were preferentially used in persistent disease, while TRBV20-1 and TRBJ2-1 were favored in newly diagnosed disease. The authors noted that the small sample size was a limitation that may lower accuracy. Because the primary lesion, thyroid tissue, could not be accessed, the study looked at peripheral blood alone. Sequencing and analysis were restricted to the TCR beta chain. More public clonotypes were shared among persistent patients (roughly 2,700) than among newly diagnosed patients (just under 1,000).

The protocol used for the library was multiplex PCR. This sample was sequenced with an Illumina HiSeq 4000. TCR beta libraries were built with iRepertoire HTBI primers and Arm-PCR amplification of CDR3 regions. Gel purification was performed on PCR products prior to sequencing. In the source study's methods: A total of 62 TRBV and 14 TRBJ segments were identified across samples and were used for gene usage analysis of CDR3 amino acid clonotypes. COPE and FqMerger were used to merge filtered high-quality paired reads into contigs. Contigs were aligned with BLAST to IMGT TRBV, TRBD and TRBJ reference genes, and CDR3 was defined per IMGT. Any clonotype with a frequency above 0.1% was counted as a highly expanded clone. Shannon entropy served as the measure of repertoire diversity, while the Gini coefficient captured V-J evenness. A clonotype was considered public if more than one individual shared it. Through fastp at Q25 and MiXCR, TCRdb rebuilt clones from the public reads, retaining in-frame beta chains. Merged by CDR3 protein, the rows form single entries marked with the most common genes and DNA. TCRdb assigned the V and J calls; the authors' analysis was not used. In all, the sample holds hundreds of thousands of distinct CDR3 sequences, and about 30% of those were seen once. The ten largest account for roughly 41% of the sample.

The CDR3 spans 12 residues, from the cysteine through the phenylalanine. Only CDR3 DNA remains: 36 bases, in frame from the first base. A distance of 4 bases separates the germline ends of V and J, which lose 0 bases and 5 bases respectively. Per the germline V gene, SGHTA is the CDR1 and FQGNSA is the CDR2. Explained via the paper, the time point label denotes: persistent/refractory GD, antithyroid drugs over 5 years with positive TRAb. For both TCR sequencing and RNA sequencing, RNA was extracted from PBMCs using TRIzol. The diagnosis of Graves' disease was made according to American Thyroid Association guidelines. Patients for the study were recruited at an endocrinology department in Xi'an, China. Each patient gave approximately 10 milliliters of peripheral blood, collected in an EDTA anticoagulant tube. Ficoll Paque Plus density gradient separation was used to isolate PBMCs, and no further T cell sorting was performed. RNA quality was checked with an Agilent 2100 Bioanalyzer and agarose gel, and concentration with a NanoDrop 2000.

The sequence is built from TRBV7-2 and TRBJ1-2; the D gene is unclear. This clonotype was obtained from a female donor with Graves disease. Source: peripheral blood mononuclear cells (PBMCs), taken when the disease was refractory, from a patient treated with antithyroid drugs. For the CDR3, the sequence is CASSLAEYGYTF. The DNA reads TGTGCCAGCAGCTTAGCCGAGTATGGCTACACCTTC. Where the CDR3 stops, the reference TRBV7-2 and TRBJ1-2 genes take over; the full variable domain is GAGVSQSPSNKVTEKGKDVELRCDPISGHTALYWYRQSLGQGLEFLIYFQGNSAPDKSGLPSDRFSAERTGGSVSTLTIQRTQQEDSAVYLCASSLAEYGYTFGSGTRLTVV.